The 12 T cell receptor beta chains presented below share a single source sample, sequenced in a study of post-analysis software for immune sequencing data. Whole-study results and caveats: Roughly 5 TRBV segments were significantly more frequent in patients than in controls. TRBV5-6, TRBV5-1 and TRBV20-1 were among these segments.

cDNA libraries of TCR beta carried unique molecular identifiers. TCRdb ran MiXCR on the PCR reads and lists one entry per CDR3 protein. This sample has more than 350,000 distinct CDR3 sequences; over 30% occur once, and the top ten carry 6.5% to 8%. The antigens these receptors bind are not known. The sequenced material came from blood. These receptors all stem from a girl aged 2 to 9 with multiple sclerosis.

The chain is built from TRBV10-3 and TRBJ1-2; tentative D call: TRBD1 (5 bases). This CDR3 region has 14 residues. Germline V gives CDR1 ENHRY, CDR2 SYGVKD. Between the trimmed V and J ends, which lost 6 bases and 2 bases, there was a span of 13 bases. CDR3 nucleotide sequence: TGTGCCATCAGGTTGACAGCGCTGAACTATGGCTACACCTTC. Translating it yields CAIRLTALNYGYTF.

V gene TRBV7-6 combines with J gene TRBJ2-4; the D is unclear. TRBJ2-7 explains the end of the DNA better; the J call may be wrong. The CDR3 covers 13 residues. Germline V gene sequence: CDR1 SGHVS, CDR2 FNYEAQ. The CDR3 protein is CASSRTDSYEQYF. The CDR3 coding sequence is TGTGCCAGCAGCCGGACGGACTCCTACGAGCAGTACTTC.

This clonotype was counted between two and nine times. This sequence joins TRBV20-1 and TRBJ1-1, with D possibly being TRBD1 (5 bases). There are 11 residues in the CDR3. From germline, CDR1 is DFQATT and CDR2 SNEGSKA (reference sequence). Trimming cost V 5 bases and J 6 bases, with 10 bases left between them. The CDR3 loop is CSAHRIAEAFF. The CDR3, as DNA: TGCAGTGCTCACAGGATCGCTGAAGCTTTCTTT.

This clonotype was seen more than once but under ten times. The V gene is TRBV28, the J gene TRBJ2-7, with TRBD2 matching 11 bases. The CDR3 is made up of 15 amino acids. The V gene's germline CDR1 is MDHEN and CDR2 SYDVKM. V shed 5 bases and J 4 bases; nucleotides not matched to a gene: 7. CDR3 region: CASSAPGLAAYEQYF. For the CDR3, the DNA is TGTGCCAGCAGTGCACCGGGACTAGCGGCTTACGAGCAGTACTTC.

This clonotype occurred a few times. The V and J genes are TRBV28 and TRBJ2-3; no clear D gene. The V end lost 3 bases, the J end lost 2 bases, and 12 bases lay between the germline ends. Germline CDR1 reads MDHEN; CDR2 reads SYDVKM. The CDR3 contains 15 residues. CDR3: CASSFRGAHTDTQYF. DNA for the CDR3: TGTGCCAGCAGTTTCCGCGGAGCCCACACAGATACGCAGTATTTT.

The genes are TRBV9 and TRBJ1-1; D gene ambiguous. CDR3 length: 15 residues. Germline values: CDR1 SGDLS, CDR2 YYNGEE. V was cut by 0 bases and J by 4 bases, with 13 bases left in between. CDR3 coding DNA: TGTGCCAGCAGCGTAGCCCCTAGACCTGGCACTGAAGCTTTCTTT. This encodes CASSVAPRPGTEAFF.

V usage is TRBV28 and J usage is TRBJ2-1; 9 bases align to TRBD2. Germline CDR1 reads MDHEN; CDR2 reads SYDVKM. With V trimmed by 6 bases and J by 8 bases, 8 bases remained unmatched. The CDR3 has 14 amino acids. The chain's CDR3 is CASRRAGGTDEQFF. CDR3 nucleotides: TGTGCCAGCAGGCGAGCGGGAGGTACGGATGAGCAGTTCTTC.

The J gene is TRBJ2-3, the V gene TRBV5-1, with D perhaps TRBD2 (6 bases). The V end lost 4 bases, the J end lost 2 bases, and 11 bases lay between the germline ends. Germline CDR1 is SGHRS and CDR2 is YFSETQ. The CDR3 has 14 residues. CDR3 residues: CASSRDSPTDTQYF. CDR3 in DNA: TGCGCCAGCAGCCGGGACTCGCCCACAGATACGCAGTATTTT.

This clonotype showed up just a few times. This sequence joins TRBV6-2 or TRBV6-3 and TRBJ1-4; 7 bases align to TRBD1. This CDR3 spans 14 amino acids. The J segment lost 3 bases and the V segment lost 5 bases, leaving 3 bases of the junction unmatched. CDR1 is MNHEY and CDR2 is SVGEGT in the germline V gene. The CDR3 bases are TGTGCCAGCAGTGACAGGGAAGCTAATGAAAAACTGTTTTTT. Residues: CASSDREANEKLFF.

This chain connects TRBV7-9 to TRBJ2-1; D may match TRBD1 or TRBD2 (5 bases each). V lost 6 bases to trimming and J lost 5 bases, with 17 bases between them. Per the germline V gene, CDR1 is SEHNR and CDR2 is FQNEAQ (reference sequence). This CDR3 is 15 amino acids long. The CDR3 nucleotides read TGTGCCAGCAGTTACGGTCCGGGACGGCACAATGAGCAGTTCTTC. Protein sequence: CASSYGPGRHNEQFF.

This clonotype came up a few times. The V call is TRBV4-1, the J call TRBJ2-3, with a tentative D call TRBD1 (5 bases). Per germline, CDR1 MGHRA and CDR2 YSYEKL. CDR3 length: 16 residues. The V end was cut by 0 bases, the J end by 2 bases, with 12 bases between. The CDR3 DNA reads as TGCGCCAGCAGCCAAGATAATAGGGGCTTCACAGATACGCAGTATTTT. Translating it yields CASSQDNRGFTDTQYF.

This chain connects TRBV5-6 to TRBJ2-5; 9 nucleotides line up with TRBD2. Matching the DNA end better, TRBJ2-7 makes the J call doubtful. CDR3 length: 15 amino acids. The germline CDR1 and CDR2 sequences are SGHDT and YYEEEE. The CDR3 is CASSGAGGREDEQYF. CDR3 DNA: TGTGCCAGCAGCGGAGCGGGGGGCCGTGAGGACGAGCAGTACTTC.